Described below is a single T cell receptor (beta chain) sequence and its context. An equimolar mix of two oligonucleotides served as the beta constant-region primer for TRBC1 and TRBC2. TCRdb ran MiXCR on the UMI-ligation and nested PCR reads and lists one entry per CDR3 protein. The sample has roughly 140,000 distinct CDR3 sequences; about 15% are singletons. The record originates from a study of naive and memory T cell subsets. CDR1 is SNHLY and CDR2 is FYNNEI in the germline V gene. The CDR3 runs to 13 residues. With 7 bases removed from V and 4 bases from J, the gap between germline ends came to 11 bases. CD4 T cells were positively selected, then CD8 T cells from the CD4-negative fraction.

Sequencing was carried out using naive CD4+ T cells from blood. The chain is built from TRBV2 and TRBJ2-1; D is undetermined. The TCR comes from a human donor in good health. The CDR3 nucleotides read TGTGCCAGCAAGGTTGAATTTTACAATGAGCAGTTCTTC. This sequence encodes CASKVEFYNEQFF.